This T cell receptor beta chain came from a study of shared clonotypes between healthy human individuals. Study at large: CD4 naive cells filled three plates per donor, CD4 memory three, CD8 naive two and CD8 memory one.

Germline trimming cut 0 bases from V and 2 bases from J; bases unmatched to any gene: 7. Germline lookup yields CDR1 MGHRA and CDR2 YSYEKL. The CDR3 has 18 amino acids. Overall study findings and caveats: Sampling used blood alone; tissue repertoires probably differ. It was the non-shared clonotypes that had lower generation probabilities than clonotypes shared by all four donors. Rarefaction showed sorted-subset sequencing was incomplete despite large depth.

Profiling relied on immunoSEQ multiplex PCR, and the TCRdb table lists in-frame clones only, not all of them. The sample has 1.5 million to 1.9 million clones, approximately 98% seen once. Turning to this clone: What it recognizes is unknown.

The chain joins TRBV4-1 to TRBJ2-1, with 10 bases identical to TRBD2. Source material: naive CD4+ T cells sorted from blood. Subset meaning: CD45RA+ positively selected. This receptor was identified in a man aged 25 to 40 in good health. CDR3 nucleotide sequence: TGCGCCAGCAGCCAAGATCGAGCGGGAGGGGTCGCCTACAATGAGCAGTTCTTC. Residues: CASSQDRAGGVAYNEQFF.